The text below deals with one TCR beta chain. Its antigen is as yet unknown. The data stem from a study of cytomegalovirus exposure and HLA in healthy donors. Findings and caveats of the study: Later work associated roughly 15,000 TCR beta sequences with HLA alleles at 0.05 false discovery rate. Sequencing artifact likely explains a cluster of highly shared sequence variants. Presence/absence analyses treated sequencing depth as roughly uniform across donors.

Primers included in the PCR were 60 Vbeta and 13 Jbeta primers. Assay used: immunoSEQ multiplex PCR; TCRdb lists only in-frame clones, some missing. The profile shows approximately 190,000 clones, 70% of them singletons. The sequenced material came from PBMCs. This sequence originates from a man in his forties in good health and CMV-seropositive.

The CDR3 is CASSLEVGGRGWDTQYF. The CDR3 DNA reads TGTGCCAGCAGCTTAGAAGTAGGGGGCAGGGGATGGGATACGCAGTATTTT. The chain uses TRBV7-2 and TRBJ2-3; 7 bases map to TRBD1. The CDR3 loop spans 17 amino acids. Germline-derived CDR1 and CDR2 are SGHTA and FQGNSA. Trimming took 1 base from V and 6 from J; bases not matched to a gene: 13.